This T cell receptor beta chain came from a study of cytotoxic CD8 clonotypes in ibrutinib-treated CLL. For the study at large: Recorded responses included approximately 24 partial and 2 complete; following median approximately 68 months, approximately 14 stayed remitted and roughly 12 progressed. The study, taken as a whole, reports: Clonality grew at ibrutinib response; at progression, it decreased back toward baseline. Public clonotypes, an uncommon group, contracted or remained stable on treatment.

This table comes from immunoSEQ multiplex PCR, and its TCRdb copy is limited to in-frame clones, with some not included. The data contain some 350,000 clones, roughly two thirds of them singletons. Regarding this clone: The antigen is undetermined.

Cryopreserved PBMCs yielded approximately 2 micrograms of genomic DNA for TCR beta libraries. Germline V gene lookup returns CDR1 SGDLS and CDR2 YYNGEE. V was cut by 5 bases and J by 6 bases, with 12 bases left in between. The CDR3 length is 12 residues. V gene TRBV9 combines with J gene TRBJ2-7, with a weak D call TRBD2 (6 bases). The TCR sequence derives from a human donor with chronic lymphocytic leukemia. The material sequenced was PBMCs, taken after 36 months of ibrutinib treatment. CDR3 nucleotide sequence: TGTGCCAGCAGTCCTGGGGGGAGCGAGCAGTACTTC. Translated: CASSPGGSEQYF.